Shown below are 11 T cell receptor beta chains from a single sample sequenced in a study of CD8+CD57+ T cells in acquired aplastic anemia. TCR beta VDJ and CDR3 profiling used genomic DNA as template. Each CDR3 protein is one row after TCRdb ran MiXCR on the reads. This table holds about 190,000 distinct CDR3 sequences, roughly half found once. Sequenced: sorted CD4+, CD8+, or CD8+CD57+ T cells (not recorded which) from PBMCs. These receptors were obtained from a human donor in good health, serving as a control.

This clonotype has just a few counts. A read error may explain this, as a much larger clone is one base away. Since the CDR3 does not end with the conserved phenylalanine or tryptophan, this likely comes from a read error. The chain combines TRBV7-9 with TRBJ1-4; D is unclear. The CDR3 is made up of 14 amino acids. Trimming stripped 4 bases from V and 0 bases from J, with 6 bases between. The germline V gene encodes CDR1 SEHNR and CDR2 FQNEAQ (reference sequence). DNA for the CDR3: TGTGCCAGCAGCTCTCATACAACTAATGAAAAACTGTTTCTT. This codes for CASSSHTTNEKLFL.

At least ten counts were recorded for this clonotype. The V call is TRBV28, the J call TRBJ2-5, with D uncertain. Trimming pared 4 bases from V and 4 bases from J, leaving 10 bases between. The CDR3 is 13 residues long. Looked up from germline, CDR1 is MDHEN and CDR2 is SYDVKM. The CDR3 is CASSSRVPETQYF. The CDR3 nucleotides read TGTGCCAGCAGTTCTAGGGTTCCAGAGACCCAGTACTTC.

This clonotype was observed many times. CDR3 in DNA: TGTGCCAGCAGCTTAGGGGGGGTCGGGGGGGCTCTTCAGCCCCAGCATTTT. This gives the protein CASSLGGVGGALQPQHF. This rearrangement joins TRBV7-2 to TRBJ1-5; D is perhaps TRBD1 (6 bases). V lost 1 base and J lost 6, with 19 bases in between. CDR1 is SGHTA, CDR2 FQGNSA, per germline. The CDR3 has 17 amino acids.

This chain connects TRBV19 to TRBJ2-1; 9 nucleotides match TRBD1. Trimming at V came to 5 bases and at J to 10 bases, leaving 12 bases not matched to a gene. Germline V gene data show CDR1 as LNHDA and CDR2 as SQIVND (reference sequence). This CDR3 comprises 15 residues. The chain's CDR3 is CASSSPDRGHHEQFF. The DNA of the CDR3 is TGTGCCAGTAGTTCTCCGGACAGGGGACACCACGAGCAGTTCTTC.

The CDR3 here is CASRAGNGYTF. CDR3 DNA: TGTGCCAGCAGAGCGGGGAATGGCTACACCTTC. This chain joins TRBV11-1 and TRBJ1-2; D ambiguous. With 6 bases removed from V and 6 bases from J, the gap between germline ends came to 8 bases. The CDR3 runs to 11 residues. Germline loops: CDR1 SGHAT, CDR2 FQDESV (reference sequence).

The V call is TRBV19, the J call TRBJ2-1; 7 bases are a match to TRBD2. Germline CDR1 LNHDA, CDR2 SQIVND (reference sequence). V lost 8 bases, J lost 4 bases, and 5 bases stayed unmatched. This CDR3 is 13 amino acids long. The CDR3 nucleotides read TGTGCCAGTGGTCGCGGGGGATACAATGAGCAGTTCTTC. Its translation: CASGRGGYNEQFF.

This chain links TRBV10-3 with TRBJ1-1, with 8 bases matching TRBD1. J was trimmed by 3 bases and V by 5 bases; bases with no gene match: 5. This CDR3 region has 14 residues. Germline CDR1 ENHRY, CDR2 SYGVKD. For the CDR3, the DNA is TGTGCCATCAGTATGGACAGGGTTTACACTGAAGCTTTCTTT. Translating gives CAISMDRVYTEAFF.

This clonotype appeared a few times. The V gene is TRBV10-3, the J gene TRBJ2-1; 8 bases are a match to TRBD2. The CDR3 length is 16 residues. Germline CDR1 ENHRY, CDR2 SYGVKD. Trimming removed 4 bases from V and 4 bases from J; junction bases left unmatched: 9. In DNA, the CDR3 is TGTGCCATCAGTGCCCAAGCGGGGGCCATTTACAATGAGCAGTTCTTC. This codes for CAISAQAGAIYNEQFF.

This rearrangement joins TRBV11-2 to TRBJ2-3, with D hard to call. The V gene's germline CDR1 is SGHAT and CDR2 FQNNGV. The CDR3 extends over 13 amino acids. V dropped 7 bases and J dropped 2 bases, with 10 bases sitting between them. Here the CDR3 DNA reads TGTGCCAGCACCCCTAGGGACACAGATACGCAGTATTTT. Its protein product is CASTPRDTDTQYF. The full variable domain, completed using reference TRBV11-2 and TRBJ2-3, is EAGVAQSPRYKIIEKRQSVAFWCNPISGHATLYWYQQILGQGPKLLIQFQNNGVVDDSQLPKDRFSAERLKGVDSTLKIQPAKLEDSAVYLCASTPRDTDTQYFGPGTRLTVL.

The V and J genes are TRBV7-9 and TRBJ2-2; no reliable D call. The CDR3 sequence is 14 residues long. V dropped 2 bases and J dropped 6 bases, with 10 bases sitting between them. Germline lookup yields CDR1 SEHNR and CDR2 FQNEAQ (reference sequence). CDR3 region: CASSLISQSGELFF. The CDR3 DNA reads TGTGCCAGCAGCTTAATATCTCAGTCCGGGGAGCTGTTTTTT.

The rearrangement joins TRBV7-2 to TRBJ1-5; D perhaps matches TRBD1 (6 bases). The germline V gene encodes CDR1 SGHTA and CDR2 FQGNSA. The V and J ends lost 4 bases and 3 bases respectively, with 13 bases between them. The CDR3 is 15 residues long. CDR3 bases: TGTGCCAGCAGCTCGGCACAGGGCCCCAATCAGCCCCAGCATTTT. Translating it yields CASSSAQGPNQPQHF.